This is a list of T cell receptor beta chains from one sample in a study of control samples from healthy donors and cancer patients. TCRdb's copy holds only in-frame clones and misses some; the assay was immunoSEQ multiplex PCR. The profile covers approximately 94,000 clones, with 86% appearing a single time and over 1% taken by the ten largest. The sequencing input was blood. The origin of the receptors is a woman in her forties or fifties in good health. CDR3s include the opening cysteine and the closing phenylalanine or tryptophan. D genes are given only for firm matches. Not all rows give a size; the values are once, few, many and, for expanded clones, a class.

>TRBV7-2|TRBD2|-|TRBJ2-3
CASSLVRGGTDTQYF
TGTGCCAGCAGCTTAGTACGGGGGGGCACAGATACGCAGTATTTT
>TRBV6-6|TRBD1|-|TRBJ2-1
CASIRSTGGRTGSYNEQFF
TGTGCCAGCATTCGGTCGACAGGGGGTAGAACGGGCTCCTACAATGAGCAGTTCTTC
>TRBV7-3|-|-|TRBJ2-1
CASSSTRSSYNEQFF
TGTGCCAGCAGCTCCACGAGGAGCTCCTACAATGAGCAGTTCTTC
>TRBV29-1|TRBD1|-|TRBJ1-2
CSVTFNGQGHYGYTF
TGCAGCGTTACATTTAATGGACAGGGTCACTATGGCTACACCTTC
>TRBV5-4|TRBD1|-|TRBJ1-5
CASSPQGTGGGQPQHF
TGTGCCAGCAGCCCGCAGGGGACAGGGGGCGGACAGCCCCAGCATTTT
>TRBV3-1/TRBV3-2|TRBD2|-|TRBJ2-7
CASSQDSTHRERGGSYEQYF
TGTGCCAGCAGCCAAGACTCAACCCACCGGGAGCGGGGGGGCTCCTACGAGCAGTACTTC
>TRBV5-1|TRBD2|few|TRBJ2-3
CASSFSLRTLLAGTDTQYF
TGCGCCAGCAGCTTCTCGCTTAGAACCCTTCTAGCGGGCACAGATACGCAGTATTTT
>TRBV5-1|-|-|TRBJ2-2
CASSPTGDTANTGELFF
TGCGCCAGCAGCCCGACTGGCGATACCGCGAACACCGGGGAGCTGTTTTTT
>TRBV7-8|TRBD1|-|TRBJ2-1
CASSLRGGFYNEQFF
TGTGCCAGCAGCTTAAGAGGGGGCTTCTACAATGAGCAGTTCTTC
>TRBV27|-|-|TRBJ2-7
CASSSVGAYEQYF
TGTGCCAGCAGTTCGGTTGGGGCCTACGAGCAGTACTTC
>TRBV2|-|-|TRBJ1-4
CASRLGQGSTNEKLFF
TGTGCCAGCCGACTTGGGCAGGGCTCAACTAATGAAAAACTGTTTTTT
>TRBV19|-|-|TRBJ1-3
CASNEGGHLSGNTIYF
TGTGCCAGTAACGAGGGGGGCCACCTCTCTGGAAACACCATATATTTT
>TRBV5-8|-|-|TRBJ1-2
CASSLYTEGYTF
TGTGCCAGCAGCTTGTATACTGAAGGCTACACCTTC
>TRBV5-1|TRBD2|once|TRBJ2-1
CASRVPTSGGAYNEQFF
TGCGCCAGCAGAGTGCCCACTAGCGGGGGGGCCTACAATGAGCAGTTCTTC
>TRBV4-3|TRBD2|-|TRBJ2-1
CASSQTTGTRTNEQFF
TGCGCCAGCAGCCAAACCACCGGGACTAGAACAAATGAGCAGTTCTTC
>TRBV6-5|TRBD2|-|TRBJ2-1
CASRLLLAGGGEQFF
TGTGCCAGCCGTCTCCTCCTAGCGGGGGGCGGTGAGCAGTTCTTC
>TRBV10-3|-|-|TRBJ1-3
CAISDLSAGRATGNTIYF
TGTGCCATCAGTGACCTGTCCGCCGGCAGGGCAACTGGAAACACCATATATTTT
>TRBV4-2|TRBD2|-|TRBJ2-7
CASSQRLAGGMYEQYF
TGTGCCAGCAGCCAACGATTAGCGGGGGGCATGTACGAGCAGTACTTC
>TRBV7-9|TRBD2|-|TRBJ2-3
CASSARGGRDTDTQYF
TGTGCCAGCAGCGCGCGGGGGGGCCGGGACACAGATACGCAGTATTTT
>TRBV6-1|TRBD1|-|TRBJ1-2
CASSGMGTGGSRVRGYTF
TGTGCCAGCAGTGGGATGGGGACAGGGGGGTCTCGGGTGCGTGGCTACACCTTC
>TRBV5-1|TRBD1|once|TRBJ1-4
CASSSQGSWEKLFF
TGCGCCAGCAGCTCACAGGGGTCCTGGGAAAAACTGTTTTTT
>TRBV11-2|-|-|TRBJ2-1
CASSLGVDNEQFF
TGTGCCAGCAGCTTAGGGGTGGACAATGAGCAGTTCTTC
>TRBV19|TRBD1|-|TRBJ1-5
CASSEGQGRIQPQHF
TGTGCCAGTAGTGAAGGACAGGGGAGGATTCAGCCCCAGCATTTT
>TRBV9|-|-|TRBJ1-6
CASSVEGFGGSPLHF
TGTGCCAGCAGCGTAGAGGGGTTCGGAGGTTCACCCCTCCACTTT
>TRBV28|-|once|TRBJ1-2
CASSFPLGTDYGYTF
TGTGCCAGCAGTTTTCCACTCGGGACGGACTATGGCTACACCTTC
>TRBV12-3/TRBV12-4|-|-|TRBJ1-5
CASSLMSNQPQHF
TGTGCCAGCAGTTTGATGAGCAATCAGCCCCAGCATTTT
>TRBV5-4|-|many|TRBJ2-1
CASSPGRAYNEQFF
TGTGCCAGCAGCCCGGGGCGGGCCTACAATGAGCAGTTCTTC
>TRBV6-5|-|-|TRBJ2-3
CASSYLARTDTQYF
TGTGCCAGCAGTTACCTTGCGCGCACAGATACGCAGTATTTT
>TRBV2|-|few|TRBJ1-1
CASSGKQGINTEAFF
TGTGCCAGCAGTGGTAAACAGGGAATTAACACTGAAGCTTTCTTT
>TRBV18|TRBD1|once|TRBJ1-1
CASSLTDRVDNTEAFF
TGTGCCAGCTCACTAACCGACAGGGTAGATAACACTGAAGCTTTCTTT
>TRBV2|TRBD1|-|TRBJ2-7
CASSRTGAAYEQYF
TGTGCCAGCAGTCGGACAGGGGCCGCCTACGAGCAGTACTTC
>TRBV5-1|-|-|TRBJ1-6
CASSLMSSDYNSPLHF
TGCGCCAGCAGCTTAATGTCCTCTGACTATAATTCACCCCTCCACTTT
>TRBV19|TRBD2|-|TRBJ2-1
CASTRATLAGGPKSVHDEQFF
TGTGCCAGTACCCGGGCTACACTAGCGGGAGGTCCCAAATCGGTACACGATGAGCAGTTCTTC
>TRBV19|-|-|TRBJ1-1
CASSIEGDTEAFF
TGTGCCAGTAGTATAGAGGGGGACACTGAAGCTTTCTTT
>TRBV11-3|-|-|TRBJ2-1
CASSTSMNEQFF
TGTGCCAGCAGCACTAGCATGAATGAGCAGTTCTTC
>TRBV7-8|-|-|TRBJ1-5
CASSLFVDGFQPQHF
TGTGCCAGCAGCTTATTCGTGGATGGGTTTCAGCCCCAGCATTTT
>TRBV29-1|TRBD1|-|TRBJ2-3
CSVEGQGATDTQYF
TGCAGCGTTGAGGGACAGGGGGCAACAGATACGCAGTATTTT
>TRBV20-1|-|-|TRBJ1-1
CSASIYTEAFF
TGCAGTGCCTCCATTTACACTGAAGCTTTCTTT
>TRBV7-8|-|-|TRBJ2-7
CASTRRVGAPEQYF
TGTGCCAGCACCAGGCGGGTGGGGGCCCCCGAGCAGTACTTC
>TRBV10-2|-|-|TRBJ1-1
CASSDTRGRSEAFF
TGCGCCAGCAGCGACACTCGGGGGAGAAGTGAAGCTTTCTTT
>TRBV6-5|-|-|TRBJ1-1
CASSYSPVNTEAFF
TGTGCCAGCAGTTACTCACCGGTTAACACTGAAGCTTTCTTT
>TRBV18|-|few|TRBJ1-2
CASSKVGLYNYGYTF
TGTGCCAGCTCAAAAGTGGGCCTTTACAACTATGGCTACACCTTC
>TRBV5-6|TRBD2|once|TRBJ2-3
CASSFSGRPDTQYF
TGTGCCAGCAGCTTCAGCGGGAGGCCGGATACGCAGTATTTT
>TRBV19|TRBD2|-|TRBJ2-1
CASSIDPWEGGSYNEQFF
TGTGCCAGTAGTATAGACCCCTGGGAGGGAGGCTCCTACAATGAGCAGTTCTTC
>TRBV7-8|-|-|TRBJ2-7
CASSLSGLYEQYF
TGTGCCAGCAGCTTATCTGGCCTATACGAGCAGTACTTC
>TRBV9|-|once|TRBJ1-2
CASSASIMDYGYTF
TGTGCCAGCAGCGCGTCTATCATGGACTATGGCTACACCTTC
>TRBV20-1|TRBD2|-|TRBJ2-4
CSASRAGGSNIQYF
TGCAGTGCTAGTCGAGCGGGGGGCTCTAACATTCAGTACTTC
>TRBV9|TRBD2|-|TRBJ2-3
CASSVVGLAADTQYF
TGTGCCAGCAGCGTAGTGGGACTAGCAGCAGATACGCAGTATTTT
>TRBV19|-|-|TRBJ1-2
CASSTSQGRDYGYTF
TGTGCCAGTAGTACCTCCCAGGGGAGAGACTATGGCTACACCTTC
>TRBV4-2|-|-|TRBJ2-1
CASSPLGNNEQFF
TGTGCCAGCAGCCCCCTCGGAAACAATGAGCAGTTCTTC
>TRBV27|TRBD1|-|TRBJ2-7
CASSSNPGQGRVHEQYF
TGTGCCAGCAGTTCCAATCCGGGACAGGGTCGGGTCCACGAGCAGTACTTC
>TRBV4-1|-|-|TRBJ2-7
CASSQPGGLYEQYF
TGCGCCAGCAGCCAACCCGGGGGCCTCTACGAGCAGTACTTC
>TRBV29-1|-|-|TRBJ1-5
CSVVGGIGQPQHF
TGCAGCGTTGTTGGGGGGATAGGTCAGCCCCAGCATTTT
>TRBV7-2|-|-|TRBJ2-5
CASSLAGRKETQYF
TGTGCCAGCAGCTTAGCTGGACGGAAAGAGACCCAGTACTTC
>TRBV12-3/TRBV12-4|-|-|TRBJ1-2
CASSLEVSGYTF
TGTGCCAGCAGTTTAGAGGTCTCTGGCTACACCTTC
>TRBV28|-|-|TRBJ1-6
CASSENQGFSPLHF
TGTGCCAGCAGTGAAAACCAGGGATTCTCACCCCTCCACTTT